This TCR beta chain was identified in a study of T cells in Graves' hyperthyroidism and ophthalmopathy. General study points: Most expanded thyroid clonotypes above 0.001 recurred in blood.

This clonotype was picked up many times. The target antigen is unknown. The ends were cut back, 1 base at V and 0 bases at J, with 4 bases in the middle. The CDR3 runs to 13 residues. Germline assignment: CDR1 SNHLY and CDR2 FYNNEI. It was RNA transcripts that yielded the amplified TCR beta CDR3 regions. RT-PCR in the first round (using the HTBI primer set) targeted the TCR CDR3. TCRdb redid the calling of the multiplex PCR reads with MiXCR, one entry per CDR3 protein. The table shows 600,000 or so distinct CDR3 sequences, with around 14% occurring only once. The V and J genes are TRBV2 and TRBJ2-7; D unclear. The receptor comes from a woman in her late teens or twenties with Graves' ophthalmopathy. What was sequenced was blood. The CDR3, as DNA: TGTGCCAGCAGTGAAGAGATCTCCTACGAGCAGTACTTC. This encodes CASSEEISYEQYF.